This is a list of T cell receptor beta chains from one sample in a study of T and B cells in COVID-19 patients. TCRdb independently ran MiXCR on the multiplex PCR reads; one entry per CDR3 protein. The sample shows 4,000 to 6,000 distinct CDR3 sequences, about 20% of them seen only once. Specimen: blood. These receptors were taken from a human donor who had recovered from COVID-19. Each CDR3 is given without its conserved first and last residue. A D gene is named only where the DNA matches it firmly. Clone sizes are given selectively: once, few, many, or a class where the clone is expanded.

>TRBD1|many|TRBV6-2/TRBV6-3
ASRPPGQVTYGYT
>TRBD1|medium-sized|TRBV19
ATKSRTGKHEQY
>TRBD2|many|TRBV12-3/TRBV12-4
ASSLAGGRNIQY
>-|-|TRBV11-1
ASGGGAAGDTQY
>TRBD1|once|TRBV19
ASSIRQGGGNTIY
>-|medium-sized|TRBV18
ASSPPADTQY
>TRBD2|many|TRBV6-4
ASSDRGLAGGPVMPYEQY
>-|-|TRBV29-1
SVEGGDTQY
>TRBD2|-|TRBV20-1
SANSLADRGGELC
>-|many|TRBV7-6
ASSLAPESGNTIY
>-|few|TRBV28
ASEGTDDIYSYEQY
>TRBD2|-|TRBV11-3
ASSSGLAYEQY
>-|-|TRBV9
ASSATDTLYNYGYT
>TRBD2|-|TRBV6-5
ASRRPGLAGGPDEQF
>TRBD1|-|TRBV10-2
ASSAGGNTEAF
>-|-|TRBV4-3
ASSPDPGVNTGELF
>-|medium-sized|TRBV19
ASGGVSGVFDTEAF
>TRBD1|many|TRBV18
ASSPGTDNQPQH
>-|-|TRBV4-2
ASSQIDPYNEQF
>TRBD2|-|TRBV2
ASRKGVAGVDEQY
>TRBD2|medium-sized|TRBV6-2/TRBV6-3
ASHTRSRLLAVTDTQY
>-|-|TRBV7-7
ASSSLPNTGELF
>-|medium-sized|TRBV19
ASSIGAAGYEQY
>TRBD2|many|TRBV6-1
ASSLWGGNGQETQY
>-|few|TRBV12-3/TRBV12-4
ASSISWWQF
>-|medium-sized|TRBV19
ASSWAAGGTEAF
>TRBD2|many|TRBV7-2
ASSLGSGSGGYEQY
>-|-|TRBV12-3/TRBV12-4
ASSLTSPLTDTQY
>TRBD2|medium-sized|TRBV6-2/TRBV6-3
ASSSHPSSGRTGNEQF
>-|-|TRBV20-1
SAIRAGTDTQY
>TRBD2|few|TRBV7-3
ASSSSGPGETQY
>TRBD2|few|TRBV28
ASTKPSGRNEQF
>TRBD2|-|TRBV11-3
ASSSGLAGGEDTQY
>-|-|TRBV18
ASSPNGGSGEAF
>-|medium-sized|TRBV7-9
ASQEDPYNEQF
>-|-|TRBV20-1
SARGRARSYNEQF
>TRBD2|few|TRBV4-1
ASAAGGGETQY
>-|-|TRBV28
ASSFLGSSYNSPLH
>TRBD1|medium-sized|TRBV27
ASTKSAGTGNTRGGANVLT
>TRBD2|medium-sized|TRBV6-6
ASSLSGGSYNEQF
>-|-|TRBV7-2
ASSYEGAKNIQY
>TRBD1|-|TRBV7-9
ASSRGGQKTNEQF
>-|-|TRBV20-1
SARDLLADYNEQF
>-|large|TRBV29-1
SVDGGSNTGELF
>-|many|TRBV6-6
ASSYSPHRAGNQPQH
>-|-|TRBV25-1
ASSEYHKGTEQF
>TRBD1|many|TRBV5-6
ASSWMDRPNQPQH
>-|medium-sized|TRBV6-1
ASSALSGIGEQY
>-|medium-sized|TRBV6-5
ASRDAPGETQY
>TRBD2|-|TRBV5-1
ASSSPRGDRGWTSGSTDTQY
>-|few|TRBV6-4
ASSEEGTNQPQH
>-|-|TRBV12-3/TRBV12-4
ASSFARVLGFQETQY
>-|large|TRBV27
ASSLQGANYGYT
>-|medium-sized|TRBV18
ASSPGLQTQY
>-|-|TRBV21-1
ASSSRGGKPYEQY
>-|-|TRBV7-9
ASSLFQKGEAF
>-|-|TRBV6-5
ASSYVGCAGTGELF